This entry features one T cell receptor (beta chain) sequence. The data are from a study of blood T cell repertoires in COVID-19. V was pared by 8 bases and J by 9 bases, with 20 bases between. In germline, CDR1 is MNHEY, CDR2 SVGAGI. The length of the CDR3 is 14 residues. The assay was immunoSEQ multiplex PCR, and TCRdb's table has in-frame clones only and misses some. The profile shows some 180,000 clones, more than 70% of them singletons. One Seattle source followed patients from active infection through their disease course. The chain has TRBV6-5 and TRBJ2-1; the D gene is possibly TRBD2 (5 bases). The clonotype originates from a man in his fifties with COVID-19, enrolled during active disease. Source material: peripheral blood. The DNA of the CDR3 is TGTGCCAGCCCCCCTTGGGTAGGGAGTGGTGAGCAGTTCTTC. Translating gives CASPPWVGSGEQFF.